This TCR beta chain was obtained from a study of a mutant IDH1 vaccine in newly diagnosed glioma. The wider study: Patients began vaccination 4-6 weeks after radiotherapy alone, or with temozolomide cycles. Prior therapy was radiotherapy, temozolomide, or both; most received both.

Overall study findings and caveats: Vaccination induced immune responses in around 93% of patients.

Time point meaning: week 5, during vaccination. In the vaccine, a single dose held 300 ug of the mutant IDH1 20-mer peptide, along with topical imiquimod. Every donor had a new WHO grade 3 or 4 astrocytoma that was IDH1-mutant, with loss of nuclear ATRX. Notes on this clone: Its antigen is unknown.

Sequenced by immunoSEQ multiplex PCR; TCRdb stores in-frame clones only, minus some. This sample has around 30,000 clones, with more than 55% found just once. Trimming shortened V by 0 bases and J by 4 bases, and 10 bases separated the two germline ends. This CDR3 is 15 amino acids long. Germline values: CDR1 LNHNV, CDR2 YYDKDF (reference sequence). Material: PBMCs, obtained from a glioma patient whose treatment included an IDH1 peptide vaccine. The chain couples TRBV15 to TRBJ1-5, with D tentatively TRBD1 (6 bases). This clonotype was obtained from a woman under 30 with glioma. Written as DNA, the CDR3 is TGTGCCACCAGCAGAGACAGGGGAAGAAATCAGCCCCAGCATTTT. Its translation is CATSRDRGRNQPQHF.